This T cell receptor beta chain was found in a study of OX40 agonist ivuxolimab in advanced cancers. Study as a whole: Age averaged about 60 years (range about 20 to 79), and just over 80% were male.

Overall study findings and caveats: The investigators did not determine what antigen specificity the expanded peripheral T cells had.

The CDR3 sequence is 16 residues long. Germline loops: CDR1 KGHSH, CDR2 LQKENI. Deletions cut 4 bases from V and 0 bases from J, with 15 bases between. Turning to this clone: Its antigen is unknown.

The method was immunoSEQ multiplex PCR; TCRdb's version includes in-frame clones alone and lacks a portion of them. The sample contains about 91,000 clones, 70% to 90% of which appear only once. The sequence derives from an adult with an advanced solid tumor such as melanoma, head and neck, liver or kidney cancer. V and J are TRBV18 and TRBJ2-5; possibly TRBD2 for D (6 bases). The material was CD4+ or CD8+ T cells sorted from blood, obtained in a trial of the OX40 agonist ivuxolimab. CDR3 nucleotides: TGTGCCAGCTCACTAGTGGGGGGAACCTACCAAGAGACCCAGTACTTC. Translation: CASSLVGGTYQETQYF.